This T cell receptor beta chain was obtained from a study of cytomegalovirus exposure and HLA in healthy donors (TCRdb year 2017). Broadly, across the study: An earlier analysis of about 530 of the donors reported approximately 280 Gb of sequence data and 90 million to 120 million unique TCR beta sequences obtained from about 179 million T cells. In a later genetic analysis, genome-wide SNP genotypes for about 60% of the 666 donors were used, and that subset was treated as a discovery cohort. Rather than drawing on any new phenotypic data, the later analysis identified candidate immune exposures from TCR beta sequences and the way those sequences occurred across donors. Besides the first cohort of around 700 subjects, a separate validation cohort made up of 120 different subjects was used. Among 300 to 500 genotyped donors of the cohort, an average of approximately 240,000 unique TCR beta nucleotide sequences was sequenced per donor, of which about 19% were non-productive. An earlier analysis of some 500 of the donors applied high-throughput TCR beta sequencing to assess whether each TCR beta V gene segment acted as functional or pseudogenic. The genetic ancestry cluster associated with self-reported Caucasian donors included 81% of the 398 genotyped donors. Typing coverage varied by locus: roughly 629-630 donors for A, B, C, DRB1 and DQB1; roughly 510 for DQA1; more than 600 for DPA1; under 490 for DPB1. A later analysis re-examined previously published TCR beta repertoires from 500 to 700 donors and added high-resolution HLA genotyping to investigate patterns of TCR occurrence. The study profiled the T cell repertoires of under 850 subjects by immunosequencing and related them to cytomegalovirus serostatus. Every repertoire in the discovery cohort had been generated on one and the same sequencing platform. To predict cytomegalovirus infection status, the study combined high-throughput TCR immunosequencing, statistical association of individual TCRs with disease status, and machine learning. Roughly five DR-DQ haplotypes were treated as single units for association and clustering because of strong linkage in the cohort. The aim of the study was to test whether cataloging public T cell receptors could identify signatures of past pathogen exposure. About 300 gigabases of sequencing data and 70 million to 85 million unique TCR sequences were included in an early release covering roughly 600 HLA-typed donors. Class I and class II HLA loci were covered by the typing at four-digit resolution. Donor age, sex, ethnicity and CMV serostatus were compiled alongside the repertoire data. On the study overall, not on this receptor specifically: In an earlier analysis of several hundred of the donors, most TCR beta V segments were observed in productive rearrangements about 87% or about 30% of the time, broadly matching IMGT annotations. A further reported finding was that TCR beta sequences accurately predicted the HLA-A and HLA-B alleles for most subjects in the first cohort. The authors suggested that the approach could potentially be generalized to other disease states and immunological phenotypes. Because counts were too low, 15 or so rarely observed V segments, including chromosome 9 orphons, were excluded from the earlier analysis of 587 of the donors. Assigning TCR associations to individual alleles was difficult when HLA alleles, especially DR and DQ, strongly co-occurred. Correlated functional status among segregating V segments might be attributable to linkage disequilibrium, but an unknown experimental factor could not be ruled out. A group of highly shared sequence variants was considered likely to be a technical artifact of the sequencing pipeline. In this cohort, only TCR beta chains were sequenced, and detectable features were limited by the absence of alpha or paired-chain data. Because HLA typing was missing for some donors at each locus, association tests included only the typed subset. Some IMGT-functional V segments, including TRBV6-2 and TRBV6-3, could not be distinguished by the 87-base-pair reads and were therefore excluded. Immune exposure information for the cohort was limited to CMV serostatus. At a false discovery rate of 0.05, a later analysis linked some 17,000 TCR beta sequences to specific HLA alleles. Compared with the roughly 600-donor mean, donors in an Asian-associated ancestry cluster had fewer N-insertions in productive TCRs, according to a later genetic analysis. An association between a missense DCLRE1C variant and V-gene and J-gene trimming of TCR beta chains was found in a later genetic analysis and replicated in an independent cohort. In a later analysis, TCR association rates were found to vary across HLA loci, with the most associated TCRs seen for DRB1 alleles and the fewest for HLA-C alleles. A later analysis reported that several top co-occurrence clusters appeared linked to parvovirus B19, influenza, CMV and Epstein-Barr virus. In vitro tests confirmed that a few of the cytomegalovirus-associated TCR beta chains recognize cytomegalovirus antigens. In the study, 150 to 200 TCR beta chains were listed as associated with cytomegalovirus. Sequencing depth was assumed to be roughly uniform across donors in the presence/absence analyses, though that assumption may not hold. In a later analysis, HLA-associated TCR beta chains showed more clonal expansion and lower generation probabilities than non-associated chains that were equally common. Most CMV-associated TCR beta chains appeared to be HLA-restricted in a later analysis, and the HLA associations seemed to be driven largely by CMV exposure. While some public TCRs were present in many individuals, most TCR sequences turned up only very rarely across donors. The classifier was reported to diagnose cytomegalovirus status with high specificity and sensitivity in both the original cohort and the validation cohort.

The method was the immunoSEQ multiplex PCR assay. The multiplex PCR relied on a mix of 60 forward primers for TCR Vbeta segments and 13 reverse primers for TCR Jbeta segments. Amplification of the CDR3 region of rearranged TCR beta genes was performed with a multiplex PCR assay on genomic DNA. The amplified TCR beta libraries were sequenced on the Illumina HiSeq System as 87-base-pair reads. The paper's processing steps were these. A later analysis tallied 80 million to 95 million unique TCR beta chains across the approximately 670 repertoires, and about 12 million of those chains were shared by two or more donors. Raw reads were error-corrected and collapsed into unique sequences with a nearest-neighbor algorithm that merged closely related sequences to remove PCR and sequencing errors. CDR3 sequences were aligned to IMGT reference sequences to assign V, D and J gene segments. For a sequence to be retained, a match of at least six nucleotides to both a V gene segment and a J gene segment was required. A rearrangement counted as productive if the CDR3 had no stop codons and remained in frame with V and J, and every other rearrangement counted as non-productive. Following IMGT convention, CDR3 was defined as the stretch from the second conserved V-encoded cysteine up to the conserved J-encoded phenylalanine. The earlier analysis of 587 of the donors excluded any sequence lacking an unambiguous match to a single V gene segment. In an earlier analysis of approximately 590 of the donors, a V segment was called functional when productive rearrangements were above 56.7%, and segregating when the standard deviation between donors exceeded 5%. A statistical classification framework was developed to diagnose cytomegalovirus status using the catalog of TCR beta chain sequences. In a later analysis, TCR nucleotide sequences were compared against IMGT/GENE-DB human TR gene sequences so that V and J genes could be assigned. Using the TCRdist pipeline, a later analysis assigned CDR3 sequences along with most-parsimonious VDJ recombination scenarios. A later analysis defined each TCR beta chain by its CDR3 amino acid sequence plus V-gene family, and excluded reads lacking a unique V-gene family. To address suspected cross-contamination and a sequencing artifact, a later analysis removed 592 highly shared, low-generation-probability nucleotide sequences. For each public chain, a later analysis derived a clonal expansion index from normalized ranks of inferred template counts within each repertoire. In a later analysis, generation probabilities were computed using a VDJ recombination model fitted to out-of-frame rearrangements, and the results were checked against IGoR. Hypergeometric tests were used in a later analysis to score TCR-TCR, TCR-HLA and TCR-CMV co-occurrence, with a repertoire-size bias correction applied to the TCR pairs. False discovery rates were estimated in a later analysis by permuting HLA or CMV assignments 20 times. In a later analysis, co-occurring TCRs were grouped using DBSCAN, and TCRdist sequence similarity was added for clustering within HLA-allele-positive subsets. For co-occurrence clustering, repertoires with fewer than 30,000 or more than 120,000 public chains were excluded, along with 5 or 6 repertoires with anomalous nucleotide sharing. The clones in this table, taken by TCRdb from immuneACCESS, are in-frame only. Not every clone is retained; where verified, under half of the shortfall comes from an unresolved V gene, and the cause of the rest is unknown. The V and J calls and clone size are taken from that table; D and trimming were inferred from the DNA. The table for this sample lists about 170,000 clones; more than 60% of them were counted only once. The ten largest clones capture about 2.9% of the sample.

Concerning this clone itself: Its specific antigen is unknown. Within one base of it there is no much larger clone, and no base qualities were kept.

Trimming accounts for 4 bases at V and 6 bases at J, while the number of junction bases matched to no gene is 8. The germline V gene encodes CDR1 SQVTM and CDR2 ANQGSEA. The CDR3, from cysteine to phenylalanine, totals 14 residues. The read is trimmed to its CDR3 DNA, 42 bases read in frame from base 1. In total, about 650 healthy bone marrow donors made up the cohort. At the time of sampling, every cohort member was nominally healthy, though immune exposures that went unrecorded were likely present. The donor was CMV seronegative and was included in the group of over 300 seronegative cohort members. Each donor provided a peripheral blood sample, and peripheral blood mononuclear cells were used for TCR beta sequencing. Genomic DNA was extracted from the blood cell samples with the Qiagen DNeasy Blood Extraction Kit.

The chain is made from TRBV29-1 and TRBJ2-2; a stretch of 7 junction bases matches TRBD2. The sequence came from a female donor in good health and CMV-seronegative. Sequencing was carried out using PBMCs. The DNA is TGCAGCGTTGTGGAGCGGGGAGGACCCGGGGAGCTGTTTTTT. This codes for CSVVERGGPGELFF.